Shown below are 26 T cell receptor beta chains from a single sample sequenced in a study of CXCR3-negative and CXCR3-positive naive CD8 T cells. Regarding the study as a whole: Researchers report that CXCR3-positive naive cells carry more hydrophobic TRB CDR3s than CXCR3-negative naive cells.

All TRB cDNA libraries came from 5' RACE performed with UMI labels. TCRdb re-called the 5' RACE reads; every CDR3 protein appears as one record, without DNA. In total, the table holds about 4,700 distinct CDR3 sequences. Their target antigens are unknown. Sequenced sample: naive CXCR3+ CD8+ T cells from blood. Subset meaning: CD45RO-CCR7+CD27+CD95- naive CD8+ T cells expressing CXCR3 (TNR3+). The receptors stem from a human donor in good health. Some clones in this sample may be carry-over from other donors' samples.

This chain joins TRBV11-2 and TRBJ1-1; TCRdb indicates TRBD1, and absent DNA this call remains unverified. This CDR3 is built from 12 residues. The germline V gene encodes CDR1 SGHAT and CDR2 FQNNGV. The CDR3 protein is CASSRGNTEAFF.

Judged by frequency, this clonotype is medium-sized. The rearrangement joins TRBV29-1 to TRBJ1-4. Germline V gene data show CDR1 as SQVTM and CDR2 as ANQGSEA. This CDR3 region has 14 residues. The CDR3 loop reads CSVYPRATNEKLFF.

The chain links TRBV25-1 to TRBJ2-6; as DNA is missing, the TRBD2 call by TCRdb cannot be tested. The CDR3 has 16 residues. In germline, CDR1 is MGHDK, CDR2 SYGVNS. CDR3: CASSGTSFSGANVLTF.

The rearrangement joins TRBV5-1 to TRBJ2-1; TCRdb reports TRBD2, a call that lacks DNA to check it against. The germline V gene encodes CDR1 SGHRS and CDR2 YFSETQ. CDR3 length: 17 amino acids. Here the CDR3 reads CASSLGQREGRLDEQFF.

This clonotype is deemed medium-sized by its frequency. This chain connects TRBV29-1 to TRBJ2-7; lacking DNA, the TRBD2 call made by TCRdb goes unchecked. CDR3 size: 12 residues. Germline V lookup: CDR1 SQVTM, CDR2 ANQGSEA. The CDR3 sequence: CSVLAETYEQYF.

This clonotype is labeled medium-sized based on frequency. The rearrangement uses TRBV5-5 and TRBJ2-1; TCRdb selects TRBD2, and the lack of DNA leaves this call unchecked. The CDR3 is made up of 17 amino acids. Looked up from germline, CDR1 is SGHKS and CDR2 is YYEKEE (reference sequence). The CDR3 is CASSLATGARSYNEQFF.

The genes are TRBV10-3 and TRBJ2-2; as DNA is missing, the TRBD2 call by TCRdb cannot be tested. Germline V gene data show CDR1 as ENHRY and CDR2 as SYGVKD. This CDR3 is 13 amino acids long. The CDR3: CAIKTGRTGELFF.

This clonotype registers medium-sized by frequency. The chain employs TRBV12-3 or TRBV12-4 and TRBJ1-1; the TRBD1 assignment by TCRdb is unverifiable without DNA. This CDR3 has 15 amino acids. The CDR3 reads CASNAGRHLNTEAFF.

This chain connects TRBV29-1 to TRBJ2-2; the D gene TCRdb calls, TRBD1, cannot be checked with no DNA. The CDR3 sequence is 17 residues long. The germline V gene has CDR1 SQVTM and CDR2 ANQGSEA. The CDR3 reads CSVEILRQNSGTGELFF.

This rearrangement joins TRBV11-2 to TRBJ2-2; TCRdb's D call, TRBD2, is unchecked because there is no DNA. This CDR3 is built from 14 residues. Germline V lookup: CDR1 SGHAT, CDR2 FQNNGV. CDR3 residues: CASSRGTSGGELFF.

Measured by frequency, this clonotype is medium-sized. The CDR3 sequence is CSVELVAAPRIDEQFF. The rearrangement joins TRBV29-1 to TRBJ2-1. Germline V CDR1 and CDR2: SQVTM, ANQGSEA. The CDR3 runs 16 residues.

This clonotype is called medium-sized based on its frequency. The V call is TRBV11-2, the J call TRBJ2-3. In germline, CDR1 is SGHAT, CDR2 FQNNGV. The CDR3 covers 14 residues. The CDR3 loop reads CASSLSSSADTQYF.

This chain connects TRBV15 to TRBJ1-5. Germline values: CDR1 LNHNV, CDR2 YYDKDF (reference sequence). The CDR3 is 15 amino acids. The CDR3: CATSREYGSNQPQHF.

The gene calls are TRBV18 and TRBJ2-5. In germline, CDR1 is KGHSH, CDR2 LQKENI. This CDR3 has 12 residues. The CDR3 spells CASSPPGETQYF.

The V and J genes are TRBV20-1 and TRBJ2-7; no DNA is available, so the TRBD2 call from TCRdb remains unchecked. CDR1 is DFQATT and CDR2 is SNEGSKA in the germline V gene (reference sequence). The CDR3 is made up of 18 amino acids. The CDR3: CSARYSRASGRRSYEQYF.

This sequence joins TRBV27 and TRBJ2-7; the D call of TRBD1 rests on TCRdb alone, since no DNA is present to check it. The CDR3 has 14 residues. The germline gives CDR1 MNHEY, CDR2 SMNVEV (reference sequence). This CDR3 is CASSRTGAGNEQYF.

The chain has TRBV19 and TRBJ2-1; TCRdb calls TRBD1, which cannot be checked without DNA. Germline CDR1 reads LNHDA; CDR2 reads SQIVND (reference sequence). The CDR3 contains 15 residues. The CDR3 here is CASSMRQGDYNEQFF.

This clonotype is deemed medium-sized (0.01 to 0.1%) by its frequency. The J gene is TRBJ2-3, the V gene TRBV28; lacking DNA, the TRBD1 call made by TCRdb goes unchecked. Germline V gene sequence: CDR1 MDHEN, CDR2 SYDVKM. This CDR3 region has 14 residues. The CDR3 here is CASSETGGTDTQYF. Variable domain in full (rest from reference TRBV28 and TRBJ2-3): DVKVTQSSRYLVKRTGEKVFLECVQDMDHENMFWYRQDPGLGLRLIYFSYDVKMKEKGDIPEGYSVSREKKERFSLILESASTNQTSMYLCASSETGGTDTQYFGPGTRLTVL.

The genes are TRBV29-1 and TRBJ1-3. CDR3 length: 12 amino acids. From germline, CDR1 is SQVTM and CDR2 ANQGSEA. The CDR3: CSAGDERNTIYF.

The chain employs TRBV29-1 and TRBJ2-1; TCRdb designates TRBD1, a call that cannot be tested without DNA. The CDR3 consists of 13 residues. Germline V gene lookup returns CDR1 SQVTM and CDR2 ANQGSEA. CDR3 protein: CSVESGPRPTPFF.

This chain joins TRBV6-6 and TRBJ2-5; no DNA is available, so the TRBD2 call from TCRdb remains unchecked. Looked up from germline, CDR1 is MNHNY and CDR2 is SVGAGI (reference sequence). The CDR3 extends over 15 amino acids. CDR3 loop: CASRDNQGPLETQYF.

Frequency places this clonotype as medium-sized. The CDR3 loop is CASSESAASNQPQHF. J is TRBJ1-5 and V is TRBV2. The CDR3 has 15 amino acids. From germline, CDR1 is SNHLY and CDR2 FYNNEI. The entire variable domain, with the rest obtained from reference TRBV2 and TRBJ1-5, is as follows: EPEVTQTPSHQVTQMGQEVILRCVPISNHLYFYWYRQILGQKVEFLVSFYNNEISEKSEIFDDQFSVERPDGSNFTLKIRSTKLEDSAMYFCASSESAASNQPQHFGDGTRLSIL.

The chain uses TRBV7-2 and TRBJ2-7. CDR3 size: 11 residues. Germline loops: CDR1 SGHTA, CDR2 FQGNSA. CDR3 residues: CASSAGHEQYF.

This clonotype counts as medium-sized by frequency. The chain employs TRBV20-1 and TRBJ2-5; TCRdb proposes TRBD2, but this gene call is untestable without DNA. The CDR3 is 18 residues long. Germline assignment: CDR1 DFQATT and CDR2 SNEGSKA (reference sequence). CDR3 residues: CSARDRTTLAEARETQYF.

This clonotype is deemed medium-sized by its frequency. The chain is built from TRBV28 and TRBJ2-5; TCRdb designates TRBD1, a call that cannot be tested without DNA. This CDR3 has 15 residues. In germline, CDR1 is MDHEN, CDR2 SYDVKM. CDR3 amino acids: CASSDRGQAQETQYF.

This clonotype is identified as medium-sized (0.01 to 0.1%) from frequency. This rearrangement joins TRBV29-1 to TRBJ1-1; TCRdb lists TRBD1, though no DNA is available to test this call. In germline, CDR1 is SQVTM, CDR2 ANQGSEA. The CDR3 totals 15 residues. The CDR3 sequence: CSVEPLGQEGTEAFF.